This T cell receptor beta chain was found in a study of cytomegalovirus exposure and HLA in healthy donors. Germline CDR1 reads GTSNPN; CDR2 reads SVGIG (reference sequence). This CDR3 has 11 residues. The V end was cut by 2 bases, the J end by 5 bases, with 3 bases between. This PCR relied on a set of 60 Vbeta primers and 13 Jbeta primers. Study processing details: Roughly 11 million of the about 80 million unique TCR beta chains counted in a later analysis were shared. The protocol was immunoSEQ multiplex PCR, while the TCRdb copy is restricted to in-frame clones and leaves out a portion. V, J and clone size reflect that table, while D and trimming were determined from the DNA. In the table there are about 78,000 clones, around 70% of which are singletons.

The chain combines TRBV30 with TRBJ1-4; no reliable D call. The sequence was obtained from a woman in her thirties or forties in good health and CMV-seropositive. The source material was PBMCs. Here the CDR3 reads CAWSINEKLFF. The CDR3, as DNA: TGTGCCTGGAGTATAAATGAAAAACTGTTTTTT.